This T cell receptor (beta chain) came from a study of blood T cell repertoires in COVID-19. Study summary: Both acute and convalescent COVID-19 samples were obtained from the United States, Italy and Spain. Sources were T cells, B-cell-depleted T cells, or PBMCs; the material itself was cDNA or gDNA.

This CDR3 is built from 14 residues. Germline lookup yields CDR1 MNHEY and CDR2 SVGEGT. Trimming cost V 6 bases and J 2 bases, with 13 bases left between them. Study processing details: Nucleated cell counts were estimated from reference gene primer amplification. Using immunoSEQ multiplex PCR, the repertoire was profiled, and TCRdb retains in-frame clones only, with some absent. That table gives V, J and clone size, and the DNA gave D and trimming. The sample holds about 50,000 clones, 86% seen once. V usage is TRBV6-2 or TRBV6-3 and J usage is TRBJ1-2, with D possibly TRBD1 on 6 matching bases. The TCR sequence derives from a man in his sixties with active or convalescent COVID-19. Sequencing was performed on peripheral blood. CDR3 in amino acids: CASSNRVANYGYTF. The DNA of the CDR3 is TGTGCCAGCAGCAACAGGGTTGCAAACTATGGCTACACCTTC.